The clone carrying this T cell receptor beta chain was seen ten or more times. Antigen unknown. This specimen belongs to a study of blood T cells in healthy people across ages. Study-wide findings and caveats: The study lacked donor CMV status, which possibly confounded expanded clonotype changes.

Primers used in a second PCR of about 7 to 12 cycles were a sample-barcoded 5' primer and a J-beta primer mix. TCRdb re-derived calls from the 5' RACE reads in MiXCR, one entry per CDR3 protein. The sample includes some 710,000 distinct CDR3 sequences, about 24% of them seen just once. Germline V gene lookup returns CDR1 DFQATT and CDR2 SNEGSKA (reference sequence). The CDR3 runs to 15 residues. With V trimmed by 2 bases and J by 5 bases, 6 bases remained unmatched. The chain has TRBV20-1 and TRBJ2-1; 10 bases are shared with TRBD2. This TCR derives from a man between 65 and 85 years old in good health. Specimen: blood. The CDR3 loop reads CSARIGTSVNNEQFF. CDR3 bases: TGCAGTGCTAGAATCGGGACTAGCGTAAACAATGAGCAGTTCTTC.